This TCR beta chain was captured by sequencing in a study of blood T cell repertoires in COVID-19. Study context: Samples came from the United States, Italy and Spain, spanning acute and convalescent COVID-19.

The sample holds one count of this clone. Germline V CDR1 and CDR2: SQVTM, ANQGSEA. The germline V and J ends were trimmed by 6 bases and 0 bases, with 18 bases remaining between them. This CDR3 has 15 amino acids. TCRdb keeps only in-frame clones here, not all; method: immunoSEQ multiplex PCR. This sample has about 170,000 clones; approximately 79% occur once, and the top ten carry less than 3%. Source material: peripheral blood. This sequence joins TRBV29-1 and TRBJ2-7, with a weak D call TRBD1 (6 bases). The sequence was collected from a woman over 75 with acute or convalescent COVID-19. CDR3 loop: CSVLKLNRVSYEQYF. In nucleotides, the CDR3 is TGCAGCGTCTTAAAGTTGAACAGGGTCTCCTACGAGCAGTACTTC.